This T cell receptor (beta chain) stems from a study of OX40 agonist ivuxolimab in advanced cancers. At the level of the study: Given to patients was ivuxolimab, an agonistic anti-OX40 (CD134) antibody. Previous treatment with anti-PD-1, anti-PD-L1 or anti-CTLA-4 therapy was allowed; 40% had received some.

The study's findings and limits: CD4+ and CD8+ blood T cells expanded clonally by week 6 at 0.1 to 3.0 mg/kg. Among T cells, CD8+ cells averaged more expanded clones than CD4+ cells.

The CDR3 has 14 residues. With V trimmed by 4 bases and J by 7 bases, 8 bases remained unmatched. CDR1 and CDR2 (germline): SGHNT, YYREEE (reference sequence). In the case of this clone: What it binds is unknown.

Using immunoSEQ multiplex PCR, the repertoire was profiled, and TCRdb retains in-frame clones only, with some absent. Among roughly 75,000 clones, 70% to 90% were seen once, and the ten largest hold 2.8%. This chain connects TRBV5-4 to TRBJ2-1; 7 bases line up with TRBD1. The specimen comprised CD4+ or CD8+ T cells sorted from blood, sampled in a trial of the OX40 agonist ivuxolimab. The origin of this receptor is an adult with an advanced solid tumor such as melanoma, head and neck, liver or kidney cancer. CDR3 sequence: CASSTPAGGNEQFF. The CDR3 DNA is TGTGCCAGCAGCACACCAGCAGGGGGAAATGAGCAGTTCTTC.